The 10 T cell receptor beta chains below come from one sample, sequenced in a study of post-analysis software for immune sequencing data. Study-level points and caveats: TRBV segments more frequent in patients than in controls numbered five and included TRBV5-6, TRBV5-1 and TRBV20-1.

Antigens of these TCRs are unknown. TCR beta libraries were prepared from cDNA with unique molecular identifiers. From the PCR reads, TCRdb called clonotypes with MiXCR, one entry per CDR3 protein. The table has hundreds of thousands of distinct CDR3 sequences, roughly 45% seen once. Specimen: blood. These receptors were collected from a girl aged 10 to 17 with multiple sclerosis.

The chain recombines TRBV20-1 with TRBJ2-7; maybe TRBD2 (6 bases). Trimming took off 1 base at V and 3 bases at J, with 16 bases between the two ends. Germline CDR1 and CDR2: DFQATT and SNEGSKA (reference sequence). The CDR3 covers 15 residues. The CDR3 bases are TGCAGTGCTAGAGGCGGGACGTCAGTGGGCTACGAGCAGTACTTC. It translates to CSARGGTSVGYEQYF.

The chain employs TRBV7-2 and TRBJ2-3, with a tentative D call TRBD2 (6 bases). CDR3 size: 17 residues. CDR1 and CDR2 from the germline V gene are SGHTA and FQGNSA. V lost 1 base, J lost 1 base, and 15 bases lay in between. CDR3 in amino acids: CASSLVGGGGGTDTQYF. The CDR3 DNA reads as TGTGCCAGCAGCTTAGTCGGTGGGGGAGGAGGCACAGATACGCAGTATTTT.

The chain has TRBV12-3 or TRBV12-4 and TRBJ2-1, with 10 bases aligning to TRBD2. This CDR3 spans 17 amino acids. Unmatched junction bases numbered 10, after V lost 1 base and J lost 7 bases. The CDR3 protein is CASSLGFYVLAGNEQFF. The CDR3 DNA reads as TGTGCCAGCAGTTTAGGTTTCTACGTACTAGCGGGAAATGAGCAGTTCTTC.

The chain links TRBV7-6 to TRBJ2-6, with a tentative D call TRBD1 (5 bases). The CDR3 runs 17 residues. Germline values: CDR1 SGHVS, CDR2 FNYEAQ. V was trimmed by 5 bases and J by 2 bases, leaving 16 bases between them. The CDR3 here is CASSPYSQGAGANVLTF. The CDR3 DNA reads as TGTGCCAGCAGCCCTTACTCCCAAGGGGCTGGGGCCAACGTCCTGACTTTC.

This sequence joins TRBV2 and TRBJ2-3; 7 bases are shared with TRBD1. Germline CDR1 and CDR2: SNHLY and FYNNEI. The CDR3 totals 12 residues. Trimming cost V 9 bases and J 2 bases; bases outside gene matches: 2. Written as DNA, the CDR3 is TGTGCCAGGGGACAGCACACAGATACGCAGTATTTT. Its protein product is CARGQHTDTQYF.

This chain uses TRBV29-1 with TRBJ1-1; 10 bases match TRBD1. Germline loops: CDR1 SQVTM, CDR2 ANQGSEA. The CDR3 covers 11 residues. V shed 4 bases and J 10 bases; nucleotides not matched to a gene: 3. Here the CDR3 reads CSVGDRGGAFF. The DNA for the CDR3 is TGCAGCGTTGGGGACAGGGGTGGAGCTTTCTTT.

The chain employs TRBV12-3 or TRBV12-4 and TRBJ2-5, with D unclear. V was clipped by 6 bases and J by 2 bases, with 10 bases between them. CDR3 length: 13 amino acids. The CDR3 reads CASRPEYQETQYF. The CDR3, as DNA: TGTGCCAGCAGGCCTGAATATCAAGAGACCCAGTACTTC.

The chain is built from TRBV12-3 or TRBV12-4 and TRBJ2-1; D gene ambiguous. V was clipped by 4 bases and J by 0 bases, with 13 bases between them. The CDR3 has 16 residues. CDR3 bases: TGTGCCAGCAGTTCTGCTGGCGAGAGCTCCTACAATGAGCAGTTCTTC. Translation: CASSSAGESSYNEQFF.

This clonotype was seen more than once but under ten times. The chain links TRBV29-1 to TRBJ2-7, with D possibly being TRBD1 (6 bases). Germline lookup yields CDR1 SQVTM and CDR2 ANQGSEA. This CDR3 has 14 residues. Trimming took 4 bases from V and 1 from J, leaving 14 bases between them. The CDR3 DNA follows: TGCAGCGTTGGCCCCCGGCAGGGGTCCTACGAGCAGTACTTC. Translation: CSVGPRQGSYEQYF.

This sequence joins TRBV30 and TRBJ2-7, with unresolved D. Germline V CDR1 and CDR2: GTSNPN, SVGIG (reference sequence). The CDR3 loop spans 12 amino acids. The germline V and J ends were trimmed by 1 base and 4 bases, with 8 bases remaining between them. This chain's CDR3 is CAWSDTLYEQYF. The CDR3 DNA sequence: TGTGCCTGGAGTGACACCCTTTACGAGCAGTACTTC.